This TCR beta chain emerged from a study of Ad26.COV2.S vaccination and SARS-CoV-2 variants. Treatment specified: around 19 received Ad26.COV2.S at low or high dose, single or two shots; 5 received placebo; per-sample allocation not given. Sampling happened 63 days after the first vaccine or placebo injection. Trimming took 3 bases from V and 0 from J; bases not matched to a gene: 2. Germline CDR1 KGHSH, CDR2 LQKENI. The CDR3 extends over 16 amino acids. The protocol was immunoSEQ multiplex PCR, while the TCRdb copy is restricted to in-frame clones and leaves out a portion. Among about 350,000 clones listed, roughly 90% were seen once.

This rearrangement joins TRBV18 to TRBJ2-1; 10 nucleotides match TRBD2. This sequence originates from a person between 18 and 60 years old who received the Ad26.COV2.S COVID-19 vaccine or a placebo. This specimen consisted of peripheral blood, obtained in a trial of Ad26.COV2.S vaccine versus placebo. The CDR3 loop reads CASSPSSGSSYNEQFF. The CDR3 DNA follows: TGTGCCAGCTCACCTTCTAGCGGGAGCTCCTACAATGAGCAGTTCTTC.